This T cell receptor (beta chain) stems from a study of OX40 agonist ivuxolimab in advanced cancers. The CDR3 consists of 17 residues. CDR1 LNHDA and CDR2 SQIVND come from the germline V gene (reference sequence). The V segment lost 6 bases and the J segment 3 bases; nucleotides outside the gene matches: 14. The data were produced by immunoSEQ multiplex PCR, yet TCRdb's version contains in-frame clones alone and is incomplete. This table has tens of thousands of clones, 90% to 95% appearing once. Autoimmune disease history or systemic immunosuppression led to patient exclusion. The TCR was taken from an adult with an advanced solid tumor such as melanoma, head and neck, liver or kidney cancer. Sequencing used CD4+ or CD8+ T cells sorted from blood, obtained in a trial of the OX40 agonist ivuxolimab. V usage is TRBV19 and J usage is TRBJ1-1; 9 positions agree with TRBD1. The CDR3 is CASSLTFHRGQDTEAFF. The CDR3 DNA reads as TGTGCCAGTAGCCTTACGTTTCACAGGGGGCAGGACACTGAAGCTTTCTTT.